These 21 T cell receptor beta chains originate from one sample sequenced in a study of patients and donors after allogeneic stem cell transplantation. A single record per CDR3 protein comes from TCRdb applying MiXCR to the RT-PCR reads. The table lists some 60,000 distinct CDR3 sequences, 10% to 15% of them singletons. Sequencing was done on a sample of blood, either unsorted or a sorted T cell fraction (not recorded which). The receptors were gathered from a human donor who was either an allogeneic HSCT recipient or a stem cell or donor lymphocyte infusion donor (not recorded which). It is not recorded whose cells these are; they may come from a transplant donor.

This clonotype was recorded a few times. This chain connects TRBV15 to TRBJ1-6, with D unclear. In germline, CDR1 is LNHNV, CDR2 YYDKDF (reference sequence). V lost 4 bases and J 5 bases, leaving 15 bases between the germline ends. This CDR3 is 16 amino acids long. In DNA form, the CDR3 reads TGTGCCACCAGCAAGTATACTACTGCCAATAATTCACCCCTCCACTTT. Its translation is CATSKYTTANNSPLHF.

J is TRBJ2-1 and V is TRBV20-1; the D is unclear. Germline V CDR1 and CDR2: DFQATT, SNEGSKA (reference sequence). V lost 3 bases and J lost 3, with 9 bases in between. The length of the CDR3 is 13 residues. The CDR3 sequence is CSASKLLYNEQFF. Written as DNA, the CDR3 is TGCAGTGCTAGTAAGTTGCTCTACAATGAGCAGTTCTTC.

The table lists this clonotype with many counts. The CDR3 is CASSLSLGQYGYTF. Written as DNA, the CDR3 is TGTGCCAGCAGTTTATCGTTGGGACAGTATGGCTACACCTTC. The chain uses TRBV27 and TRBJ1-2; 7 nucleotides match TRBD1. V dropped 0 bases and J dropped 5; count of bases not matched to a gene: 3. The CDR3 runs 14 residues. In germline, CDR1 is MNHEY, CDR2 SMNVEV (reference sequence).

This chain joins TRBV11-3 and TRBJ2-1, with 10 positions matching TRBD2. Trimming cost V 5 bases and J 5 bases; bases outside gene matches: 9. Germline V gene lookup returns CDR1 SGHNT and CDR2 YENEEA. The CDR3 loop spans 16 amino acids. CDR3 loop: CASSPLTSGSDNEQFF. For the CDR3, the DNA is TGTGCCAGCAGCCCTTTGACTAGCGGGTCGGACAATGAGCAGTTCTTC.

V gene TRBV4-2 combines with J gene TRBJ2-1; a weak D match, TRBD1 (6 bases). Germline-derived CDR1 and CDR2 are LGHNA and YNFKEQ. The CDR3 has 16 residues. V shed 4 bases and J shed 0 bases, with 13 bases lying between them. For the CDR3, the DNA is TGTGCCAGCAGCCGCCTAGGGGGTAGCTCCTACAATGAGCAGTTCTTC. Translated, it gives CASSRLGGSSYNEQFF.

V is TRBV12-3 or TRBV12-4 and J is TRBJ2-6; possibly TRBD2 for D (7 bases). V shed 7 bases and J shed 2 bases, with 24 bases lying between them. The CDR3 is 19 amino acids. Written as DNA, the CDR3 is TGTGCCAGCAAATTAAGAGGGGGGGCCCTTAGAGCTGGGGCCAACGTCCTGACTTTC. It translates to CASKLRGGALRAGANVLTF.

This clonotype came up a few times. The rearrangement uses TRBV5-1 and TRBJ2-7; D remains ambiguous. This CDR3 region has 13 residues. Germline V lookup: CDR1 SGHRS, CDR2 YFSETQ. V was trimmed by 0 bases and J by 3 bases, leaving 7 bases between them. The CDR3 coding sequence is TGCGCCAGCAGCTTGGAGGGCGACTACGAGCAGTACTTC. Translated, it gives CASSLEGDYEQYF.

This clonotype was detected ten times or more. The V gene is TRBV27, the J gene TRBJ1-1, with D perhaps TRBD1 (5 bases). Between the trimmed V and J ends, which lost 1 base and 1 base, there was a span of 7 bases. CDR3 length equals 14 residues. Germline V CDR1 and CDR2: MNHEY, SMNVEV (reference sequence). CDR3 residues: CASSLLRGNTEAFF. The CDR3 nucleotides are TGTGCCAGCAGTTTATTAAGGGGGAACACTGAAGCTTTCTTT.

This clonotype was seen only a few times. The genes are TRBV11-2 and TRBJ2-4; D not certain. Germline values: CDR1 SGHAT, CDR2 FQNNGV. CDR3 size: 14 residues. The V gene lost 0 bases and the J gene lost 3 bases, with 6 bases spanning the gap. The CDR3 sequence: CASSLEVGKNIQYF. CDR3 coding DNA: TGTGCCAGCAGCTTAGAAGTAGGCAAAAACATTCAGTACTTC.

This clonotype has a count of ten or more. This rearrangement joins TRBV11-2 to TRBJ1-3; a possible D gene is TRBD1 (6 bases). V lost 5 bases and J 0 bases, leaving 14 bases between the germline ends. This CDR3 is 16 amino acids long. The germline gives CDR1 SGHAT, CDR2 FQNNGV. The CDR3 nucleotides read TGTGCCAGCAGCACCCAACAGGGAGGCTCTGGAAACACCATATATTTT. Residues: CASSTQQGGSGNTIYF.

This clonotype showed up many times. The chain uses TRBV7-2 and TRBJ1-3; D perhaps matches TRBD1 (6 bases). V was clipped by 3 bases and J by 3 bases, with 15 bases between them. The V gene's germline CDR1 is SGHTA and CDR2 FQGNSA. The CDR3 runs 16 residues. The CDR3 nucleotides read TGTGCCAGCAGCTTCCCCGGAGGGGGGTTTGGAAACACCATATATTTT. It translates to CASSFPGGGFGNTIYF.

This clonotype was seen at least ten times. The chain employs TRBV5-1 and TRBJ1-1; possibly TRBD1 for D (5 bases). The ends were cut back, 0 bases at V and 0 bases at J, with 12 bases in the middle. The germline CDR1 and CDR2 sequences are SGHRS and YFSETQ. The length of the CDR3 is 16 residues. The CDR3 spells CASSLDAGLLNTEAFF. The CDR3 nucleotides are TGCGCCAGCAGCTTGGACGCGGGGCTGCTGAACACTGAAGCTTTCTTT.

The V gene is TRBV29-1, the J gene TRBJ1-2; 9 positions match TRBD1. This CDR3 comprises 18 residues. The V gene's germline CDR1 is SQVTM and CDR2 ANQGSEA. J lost 0 bases, V lost 1 base, and 12 bases had no gene match. The CDR3 sequence: CSVEGYQDRGFPNYGYTF. The CDR3 coding sequence is TGCAGCGTTGAAGGGTATCAGGACAGGGGATTTCCTAACTATGGCTACACCTTC. Filled out from reference TRBV29-1 and TRBJ1-2, the complete variable domain reads SAVISQKPSRDICQRGTSLTIQCQVDSQVTMMFWYRQQPGQSLTLIATANQGSEATYESGFVIDKFPISRPNLTFSTLTVSNMSPEDSSIYLCSVEGYQDRGFPNYGYTFGSGTRLTVV.

In this sample, this clonotype turned up a few times. J is TRBJ2-7 and V is TRBV9, with a possible D match to TRBD2 (6 bases). In germline, CDR1 is SGDLS, CDR2 YYNGEE. CDR3 length: 15 amino acids. The ends were cut back, 3 bases at V and 4 bases at J, with 17 bases in the middle. CDR3 nucleotides: TGTGCCAGCAGCGAAGGGCCCGGGGCGGGGTACGAGCAGTACTTC. Translation gives CASSEGPGAGYEQYF.

This clonotype has at least ten counts. The chain couples TRBV20-1 to TRBJ1-6; a weak D match, TRBD1 (5 bases). This CDR3 spans 19 amino acids. Trimming shortened V by 0 bases and J by 0 bases, and 18 bases separated the two germline ends. Per the germline V gene, CDR1 is DFQATT and CDR2 is SNEGSKA (reference sequence). The CDR3 DNA reads TGCAGTGCTAGAGATCTTTCGGGACCGCAGAGCTCCTATAATTCACCCCTCCACTTT. Its translation is CSARDLSGPQSSYNSPLHF.

This clonotype showed up many times. The chain links TRBV10-3 to TRBJ1-2; 9 nucleotides align to TRBD1. V was pared by 10 bases and J by 3 bases, with 3 bases of the junction left unmatched. CDR1 and CDR2 (germline): ENHRY, SYGVKD. This CDR3 contains 12 residues. The CDR3 coding sequence is TGTGCCACCCGACAGGGGGACTATGGCTACACCTTC. As protein: CATRQGDYGYTF.

This clonotype has more than one count but fewer than ten. One junction end disagrees with the germline gene, perhaps due to a read error. This chain links TRBV7-7 with TRBJ2-3; 10 nucleotides align to TRBD1. The V gene's germline CDR1 is SSHAT and CDR2 FNYEAQ (reference sequence). CDR3 size: 15 residues. CDR3 sequence (DNA): TGTGCTAGCAGCCCAGACAGGGGGCGCACAGATACGCAGTATTTT. Amino acid sequence: CASSPDRGRTDTQYF.

This clonotype was seen more than once but under ten times. The CDR3 region is CSAIFQGLTYEQYF. DNA of the CDR3: TGCAGTGCTATCTTTCAGGGTCTTACCTACGAGCAGTACTTC. V gene TRBV20-1 combines with J gene TRBJ2-7; D is possibly TRBD1 (5 bases). Trimming pared 4 bases from V and 2 bases from J, leaving 15 bases between. Germline CDR1 and CDR2: DFQATT and SNEGSKA (reference sequence). The CDR3 loop spans 14 amino acids.

The genes are TRBV7-6 and TRBJ1-2; D call uncertain. V was cut by 4 bases and J by 6 bases, with 3 bases left in between. CDR1 and CDR2 (germline): SGHVS, FNYEAQ. This CDR3 spans 10 amino acids. The CDR3 is CASSSDGYTF. The CDR3 DNA sequence: TGTGCCAGCAGCTCGGATGGCTACACCTTC.

At least ten counts were recorded for this clonotype. The gene calls are TRBV29-1 and TRBJ1-2; TRBD1 matches 9 bases. The J segment lost 8 bases and the V segment lost 0 bases, leaving 7 bases of the junction unmatched. Germline V gene sequence: CDR1 SQVTM, CDR2 ANQGSEA. This CDR3 has 14 amino acids. CDR3 nucleotide sequence: TGCAGCGTTGAAGATCTACAGGGGGCATACGGCTACACCTTC. Amino acid sequence: CSVEDLQGAYGYTF.

The V and J genes are TRBV10-1 and TRBJ2-2, with D hard to call. V dropped 8 bases and J dropped 1 base, with 11 bases sitting between them. Germline loops: CDR1 WNHNN, CDR2 SYGVQD (reference sequence). The CDR3 sequence is 14 residues long. The CDR3 bases are TGCGCCAGCGGAAATAGCTTGAACACCGGGGAGCTGTTTTTT. Translated: CASGNSLNTGELFF.